This is a list of T cell receptor beta chains from one sample in a study of shared clonotypes between healthy human individuals. Using immunoSEQ multiplex PCR, the repertoire was profiled, and TCRdb retains in-frame clones only, with some absent. The data show some 700,000 clones, 90% seen once. The material sequenced was memory CD8+ T cells from PBMCs. The receptors originated from a man aged 18 to 29 in good health. Some clones in this sample may be carry-over from other donors' samples. The CDR3 runs from the conserved cysteine through the conserved F or W.

v_call: TRBV11-2; cdr3_aa: CASSLGRTSGSPSGGLFF
v_call: TRBV27; cdr3_aa: CASSWGRDFEQYF
v_call: TRBV28; cdr3_aa: CASSLRWDRGPTYGYTF
v_call: TRBV9; cdr3_aa: CASSVGTGVRGDEQFF
v_call: TRBV18; cdr3_aa: CASSPTGRYTNEKLFF
v_call: TRBV4-1; cdr3_aa: CASSQETGTGYFVKLFF
v_call: TRBV5-1; cdr3_aa: CASSLLSELSGEQYF
v_call: TRBV27; cdr3_aa: CASSPGLNSGYTF
v_call: TRBV27; cdr3_aa: CASSGGGLVQGHEQYF
v_call: TRBV5-6; cdr3_aa: CASSIGSTGGFQPQHF
v_call: TRBV14; cdr3_aa: CASSPGQPTETQYF
v_call: TRBV11-3; cdr3_aa: CASSDFSRGYEQYF
v_call: TRBV30; cdr3_aa: CAWSVRGLAEAFF
v_call: TRBV11-2; cdr3_aa: CASSFPGLASSSYNEQFF
v_call: TRBV9; cdr3_aa: CASSITNRGEAFF
v_call: TRBV5-5; cdr3_aa: CASSLGESLYNEQFF
v_call: TRBV6-1; cdr3_aa: CASTLGSGSVYTQYF
v_call: TRBV19; cdr3_aa: CASSMVRLVPPLGTEAFF
v_call: TRBV27; cdr3_aa: CASRPGLAASYEQYF
v_call: TRBV7-9; cdr3_aa: CASSLEVSSNQPQHF
v_call: TRBV7-9; cdr3_aa: CASSLADWNTGELFF
v_call: TRBV7-9; cdr3_aa: CASSLAETVEAFF
v_call: TRBV28; cdr3_aa: CASSSPAGGNNEQFF
v_call: TRBV28; cdr3_aa: CASTSAPRSTDTQYF
v_call: TRBV15; cdr3_aa: CASGGRTSNQPQHF
v_call: TRBV7-9; cdr3_aa: CASRDSNTDTQYF
v_call: TRBV9; cdr3_aa: CASSLGDSLNTEAFF